This entry concerns a single T cell receptor (beta chain). Repertoires were generated with immunoSEQ multiplex PCR, while TCRdb's copy carries only in-frame clones and drops some. The sample consists of about 180,000 clones, 91% of them appearing once. The sample belongs to a study of control samples from healthy donors and cancer patients. The germline V and J ends were trimmed by 1 base and 4 bases, with 7 bases remaining between them. The CDR3 is 13 amino acids. CDR1 SEHNR and CDR2 FQNEAQ come from the germline V gene (reference sequence). The clonotype originates from a middle-aged woman in good health. This chain connects TRBV7-9 to TRBJ1-2; no clear D. Sequencing was carried out using blood. The CDR3, as DNA: TGTGCCAGCAGCTTAGTGACAAGCTATGGCTACACCTTC. This codes for CASSLVTSYGYTF. Drawing the rest from reference TRBV7-9 and TRBJ1-2, the complete variable domain is DTGVSQNPRHKITKRGQNVTFRCDPISEHNRLYWYRQTLGQGPEFLTYFQNEAQLEKSRLLSDRFSAERPKGSFSTLEIQRTEQGDSAMYLCASSLVTSYGYTFGSGTRLTVV.